These 10 T cell receptor beta chains were all obtained from the same sample, sequenced in a study of T cell changes during pregnancy in multiple sclerosis. Libraries were prepared by immunoSEQ multiplex PCR; TCRdb keeps only in-frame clonotypes and omits some of them. Of 13,000 or so clones in the sample, 88% were seen once. The specimen was CD8+ T cells from peripheral blood mononuclear cells, collected in the first trimester of pregnancy. The receptors were gathered from a female donor with multiple sclerosis, enrolled in a pregnancy study.

This clone was observed once. Here the CDR3 reads CASTLGDSLYGYTF. CDR3 nucleotide sequence: TGTGCCAGCACCCTGGGTGACTCCCTCTATGGCTACACCTTC. The V and J genes are TRBV28 and TRBJ1-2; D unresolved. CDR3 length: 14 residues. The germline gives CDR1 MDHEN, CDR2 SYDVKM. Between the trimmed V and J ends, which lost 7 bases and 4 bases, there was a span of 16 bases.

The chain has TRBV4-1 and TRBJ1-1; D is possibly TRBD1 (6 bases). The CDR3 length is 14 residues. Germline V lookup: CDR1 MGHRA, CDR2 YSYEKL. Trimming stripped 1 base from V and 1 base from J, with 7 bases between. CDR3 region: CASSQGGGNTEAFF. The CDR3 coding sequence is TGCGCCAGCAGCCAAGGAGGGGGGAACACTGAAGCTTTCTTT.

J is TRBJ1-2 and V is TRBV7-9, with 7 bases aligning to TRBD1. The germline gives CDR1 SEHNR, CDR2 FQNEAQ (reference sequence). Germline trimming cut 5 bases from V and 6 bases from J; bases unmatched to any gene: 9. This CDR3 contains 14 residues. The CDR3 protein is CASSPRPGQNGYTF. The CDR3 DNA reads TGTGCCAGCAGCCCTAGACCGGGACAGAATGGCTACACCTTC.

The V call is TRBV27, the J call TRBJ2-7; D is undetermined. This CDR3 contains 13 residues. V was pared by 2 bases and J by 2 bases, with 7 bases between. In germline, CDR1 is MNHEY, CDR2 SMNVEV (reference sequence). CDR3 coding DNA: TGTGCCAGCAGTTTAGGGCCAACCTACGAGCAGTACTTC. This gives the protein CASSLGPTYEQYF.

This clone was observed a single time. The chain links TRBV4-3 to TRBJ2-5, with 8 bases identical to TRBD2. The CDR3 totals 15 residues. Germline CDR1 LGHNA, CDR2 YSLEER. The J segment lost 1 base and the V segment lost 0 bases, leaving 1 base of the junction unmatched. CDR3 protein: CASSQDRGGQETQYF. CDR3 DNA: TGCGCCAGCAGCCAAGATCGGGGGGGCCAAGAGACCCAGTACTTC.

V is TRBV4-3 and J is TRBJ2-3; 11 nucleotides align to TRBD2. This CDR3 is 19 amino acids long. Germline lookup yields CDR1 LGHNA and CDR2 YSLEER. Trimming took 1 base from V and 2 from J; bases not matched to a gene: 11. CDR3 region: CASSQVFPPGLAATDTQYF. The CDR3 DNA follows: TGCGCCAGCAGCCAAGTCTTCCCCCCGGGACTAGCGGCCACAGATACGCAGTATTTT.

The chain employs TRBV5-1 and TRBJ1-1; TRBD1 matches 9 bases. V trimming: 2 bases; J trimming: 0 bases; junction bases outside the gene matches: 2. The germline gives CDR1 SGHRS, CDR2 YFSETQ. The CDR3 totals 15 residues. Written as DNA, the CDR3 is TGCGCCAGCAGCTTCGGACAGGGGATGAACACTGAAGCTTTCTTT. Encoded protein: CASSFGQGMNTEAFF.

J is TRBJ2-1 and V is TRBV5-5, with 15 bases fitting TRBD2. The CDR3 has 18 residues. V dropped 4 bases and J dropped 3; count of bases not matched to a gene: 8. Germline V gives CDR1 SGHKS, CDR2 YYEKEE (reference sequence). The CDR3 protein is CASSPGLAGGPIYNEQFF. The CDR3 coding sequence is TGTGCCAGCAGCCCCGGACTAGCGGGGGGGCCGATCTACAATGAGCAGTTCTTC. Drawing the rest from reference TRBV5-5 and TRBJ2-1, the complete variable domain is DAGVTQSPTHLIKTRGQQVTLRCSPISGHKSVSWYQQVLGQGPQFIFQYYEKEERGRGNFPDRFSARQFPNYSSELNVNALLLGDSALYLCASSPGLAGGPIYNEQFFGPGTRLTVL.

The V call is TRBV5-1, the J call TRBJ1-2; the D gene is possibly TRBD1 (6 bases). Germline lookup yields CDR1 SGHRS and CDR2 YFSETQ. The CDR3 extends over 14 amino acids. Between the trimmed V and J ends, which lost 5 bases and 0 bases, there was a span of 11 bases. The CDR3 spells CASRPPGANYGYTF. The CDR3 coding sequence is TGCGCCAGCAGACCCCCAGGGGCTAACTATGGCTACACCTTC.

This chain connects TRBV9 to TRBJ2-2, with D unclear. CDR1 and CDR2 from the germline V gene are SGDLS and YYNGEE. This CDR3 is built from 16 residues. V lost 5 bases to trimming and J lost 1 base, with 15 bases between them. The CDR3 sequence: CASSNPPGLNTGELFF. The DNA of the CDR3 is TGTGCCAGCAGTAACCCTCCAGGCCTGAACACCGGGGAGCTGTTTTTT.